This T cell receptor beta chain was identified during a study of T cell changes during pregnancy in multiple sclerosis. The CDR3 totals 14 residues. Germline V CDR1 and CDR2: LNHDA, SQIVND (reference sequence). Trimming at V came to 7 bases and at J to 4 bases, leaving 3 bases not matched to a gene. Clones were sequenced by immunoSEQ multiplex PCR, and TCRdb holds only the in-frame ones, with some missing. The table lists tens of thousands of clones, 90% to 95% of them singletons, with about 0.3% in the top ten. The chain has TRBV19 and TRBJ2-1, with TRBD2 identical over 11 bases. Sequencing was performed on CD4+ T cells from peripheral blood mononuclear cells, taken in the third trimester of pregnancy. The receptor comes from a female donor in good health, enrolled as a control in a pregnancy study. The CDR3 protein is CASKTSGEYNEQFF. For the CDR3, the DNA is TGTGCCAGTAAGACTAGCGGGGAATACAATGAGCAGTTCTTC. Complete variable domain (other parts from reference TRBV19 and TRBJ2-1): DGGITQSPKYLFRKEGQNVTLSCEQNLNHDAMYWYRQDPGQGLRLIYYSQIVNDFQKGDIAEGYSVSREKKESFPLTVTSAQKNPTAFYLCASKTSGEYNEQFFGPGTRLTVL.